This TCR beta chain is drawn from a study of post-analysis software for immune sequencing data. Regarding the study as a whole: Patients used about 5 TRBV segments, including TRBV5-6, TRBV5-1 and TRBV20-1, more often than controls.

TCR beta cDNA libraries included unique molecular identifiers. TCRdb re-analysed the PCR reads in MiXCR, keeping a single row per CDR3 protein. The table has 750,000 to 950,000 distinct CDR3 sequences, approximately 53% seen once. Germline CDR1 is SGHTA and CDR2 is FQGNSA. CDR3 size: 15 residues. Trimming shortened V by 4 bases and J by 2 bases, and 14 bases separated the two germline ends. In its sample, this clonotype was seen a few times. Antigen specificity is unknown. This chain joins TRBV7-2 and TRBJ2-5; a possible D gene is TRBD1 (6 bases). The source of this sequence is a girl aged 5-17 years with multiple sclerosis. The sequenced material came from blood. Here the CDR3 DNA reads TGTGCCAGCAGCTCCGGACAGTTTTATCAAGAGACCCAGTACTTC. It specifies CASSSGQFYQETQYF.